The 8 T cell receptor beta chains given below trace back to one sample, sequenced in a study of T cells in Graves' hyperthyroidism and ophthalmopathy. Amplification of TCR beta CDR3 regions used RNA as the template. A first-round RT-PCR of the TCR CDR3 used the HTBI primer set. Via MiXCR, TCRdb re-called the multiplex PCR reads, giving one row per CDR3 protein. This table has fewer than 650,000 distinct CDR3 sequences, approximately 49% appearing once. The sequenced sample consisted of peripheral blood or thyroid tissue (not recorded which). The receptors come from an adult woman with Graves' disease, either hyperthyroidism or ophthalmopathy (not recorded which).

V gene TRBV29-1 combines with J gene TRBJ2-7, with D possibly matching TRBD1 (5 bases). The germline V gene encodes CDR1 SQVTM and CDR2 ANQGSEA. The CDR3 runs to 13 residues. V was trimmed by 1 base and J by 1 base, leaving 8 bases between them. The CDR3 reads CSVEGGLSYEQYF. DNA of the CDR3: TGCAGCGTTGAAGGGGGCCTGTCCTACGAGCAGTACTTC.

The gene calls are TRBV15 and TRBJ1-6; the match to TRBD1 covers 9 bases. V lost 5 bases and J lost 7; bases outside the gene matches: 6. Germline V lookup: CDR1 LNHNV, CDR2 YYDKDF (reference sequence). The CDR3 runs to 15 residues. For the CDR3, the DNA is TGTGCCACCAGCCCCAGGACAGGGGCCAATTCACCCCTCCACTTT. Protein sequence: CATSPRTGANSPLHF.

This clonotype was seen ten or more times. V usage is TRBV27 and J usage is TRBJ1-2; no reliable D call. The CDR3 extends over 14 amino acids. The germline gives CDR1 MNHEY, CDR2 SMNVEV (reference sequence). V was clipped by 3 bases and J by 4 bases, with 12 bases between them. The CDR3, as DNA: TGTGCCAGCAGTTTCGATGGCCGTTCCTATGGCTACACCTTC. It specifies CASSFDGRSYGYTF.

The chain combines TRBV9 with TRBJ2-5, with 10 positions matching TRBD1. Germline V gene sequence: CDR1 SGDLS, CDR2 YYNGEE. This CDR3 comprises 15 residues. V was clipped by 4 bases and J by 5 bases; unmatched bases: 8. The CDR3 DNA is TGTGCCAGCAGCTGGGAGACAGGGGGCGCGGAGACCCAGTACTTC. It codes for CASSWETGGAETQYF.

The V gene is TRBV9, the J gene TRBJ2-7, with 12 bases that match TRBD1. With V trimmed by 0 bases and J by 5 bases, 6 bases remained unmatched. Per germline, CDR1 SGDLS and CDR2 YYNGEE. This CDR3 is 16 amino acids long. CDR3 amino acids: CASSVETGQGANEQYF. The CDR3 DNA is TGTGCCAGCAGCGTAGAGACGGGACAGGGGGCGAACGAGCAGTACTTC. The full variable domain, rest sourced from reference TRBV9 and TRBJ2-7, is DSGVTQTPKHLITATGQRVTLRCSPRSGDLSVYWYQQSLDQGLQFLIQYYNGEERAKGNILERFSAQQFPDLHSELNLSSLELGDSALYFCASSVETGQGANEQYFGPGTRLTVT.

CDR3 protein: CSARPPTGGQETQYF. The CDR3 coding sequence is TGCAGTGCTAGACCACCCACAGGGGGACAAGAGACCCAGTACTTC. The rearrangement uses TRBV20-1 and TRBJ2-5; 8 bases are a match to TRBD1. Germline lookup yields CDR1 DFQATT and CDR2 SNEGSKA (reference sequence). There are 15 residues in the CDR3. The V segment lost 2 bases and the J segment 2 bases; nucleotides outside the gene matches: 7.

The rearrangement links TRBV29-1 to TRBJ2-7; 7 positions match TRBD2. V shed 8 bases, J shed 0 bases, and the junction held 7 bases outside the gene matches. In germline, CDR1 is SQVTM, CDR2 ANQGSEA. This CDR3 has 13 amino acids. CDR3 residues: CSSRGGSSYEQYF. CDR3 bases: TGCAGCTCGAGAGGCGGGAGCTCCTACGAGCAGTACTTC.

Many counts were recorded for this clonotype. This chain links TRBV20-1 with TRBJ1-5; 8 bases match TRBD1. Trimming at V came to 2 bases and at J to 4 bases, leaving 10 bases not matched to a gene. The CDR3 contains 16 residues. The germline gives CDR1 DFQATT, CDR2 SNEGSKA (reference sequence). CDR3: CSARSQDRVLNQPQHF. CDR3 in DNA: TGCAGTGCTAGATCCCAGGACAGGGTGTTGAATCAGCCCCAGCATTTT.